The clone carrying this T cell receptor beta chain was seen repeatedly, ten times or more. RNA transcripts served as the template for amplifying TCR beta CDR3 regions. TCR CDR3 underwent first-round RT-PCR with the HTBI primer set. Each CDR3 protein gets one entry after TCRdb re-called the multiplex PCR reads with MiXCR. The sample lists around 280,000 distinct CDR3 sequences; about 14% were seen once. These data belong to a study of T cells in Graves' hyperthyroidism and ophthalmopathy. This CDR3 has 17 amino acids. Trimming shortened V by 7 bases and J by 2 bases, and 18 bases separated the two germline ends.

The chain carries TRBV12-3 or TRBV12-4 and TRBJ2-6; D not certain. This clonotype was obtained from a woman aged 25 to 39 with Graves' hyperthyroidism that later progressed to Graves' ophthalmopathy. Sequencing input: blood. The CDR3 region is CASNEHTPLAGANVLTF. CDR3 in DNA: TGTGCCAGCAATGAACATACCCCCCTGGCTGGGGCCAACGTCCTGACTTTC.